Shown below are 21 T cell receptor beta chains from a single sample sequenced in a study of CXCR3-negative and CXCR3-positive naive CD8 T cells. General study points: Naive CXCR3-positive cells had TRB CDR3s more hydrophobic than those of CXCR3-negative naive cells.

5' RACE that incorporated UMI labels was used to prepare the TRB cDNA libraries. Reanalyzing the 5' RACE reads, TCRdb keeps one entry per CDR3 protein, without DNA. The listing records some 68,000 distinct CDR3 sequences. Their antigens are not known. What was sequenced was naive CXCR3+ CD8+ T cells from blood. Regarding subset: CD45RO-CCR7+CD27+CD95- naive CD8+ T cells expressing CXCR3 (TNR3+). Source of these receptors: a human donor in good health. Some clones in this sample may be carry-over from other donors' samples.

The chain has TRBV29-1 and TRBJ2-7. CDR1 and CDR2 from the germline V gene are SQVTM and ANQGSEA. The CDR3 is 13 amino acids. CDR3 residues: CSVAGERYYEQYF.

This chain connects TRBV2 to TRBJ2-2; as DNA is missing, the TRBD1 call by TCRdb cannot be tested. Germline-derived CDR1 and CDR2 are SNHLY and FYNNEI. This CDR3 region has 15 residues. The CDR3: CASSEWSGLGGELFF.

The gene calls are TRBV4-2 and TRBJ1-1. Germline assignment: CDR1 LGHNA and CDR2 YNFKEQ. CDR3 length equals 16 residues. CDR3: CASSPAGEAGNTEAFF.

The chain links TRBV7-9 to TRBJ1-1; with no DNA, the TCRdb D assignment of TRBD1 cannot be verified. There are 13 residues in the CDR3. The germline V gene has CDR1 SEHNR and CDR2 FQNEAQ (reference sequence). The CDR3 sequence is CASSLSQGTEAFF.

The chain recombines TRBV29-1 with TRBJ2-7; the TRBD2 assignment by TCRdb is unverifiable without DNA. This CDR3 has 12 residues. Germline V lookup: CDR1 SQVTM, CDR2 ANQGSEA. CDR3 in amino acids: CSVARADYEQYF.

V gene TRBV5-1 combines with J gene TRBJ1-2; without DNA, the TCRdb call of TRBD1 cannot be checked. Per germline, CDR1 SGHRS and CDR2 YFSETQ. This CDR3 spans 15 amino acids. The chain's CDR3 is CASSLEGGPVNGYTF.

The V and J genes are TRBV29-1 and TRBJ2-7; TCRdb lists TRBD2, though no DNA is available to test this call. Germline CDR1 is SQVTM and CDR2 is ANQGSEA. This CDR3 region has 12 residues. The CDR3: CSVLAGGYEQYF.

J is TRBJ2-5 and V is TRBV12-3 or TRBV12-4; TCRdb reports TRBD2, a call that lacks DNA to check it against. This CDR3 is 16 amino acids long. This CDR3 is CASSFGLAGGQETQYF.

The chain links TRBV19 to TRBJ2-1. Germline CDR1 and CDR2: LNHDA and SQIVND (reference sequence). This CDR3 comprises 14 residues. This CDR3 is CASKYAGPSNEQFF. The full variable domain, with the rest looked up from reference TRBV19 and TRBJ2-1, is DGGITQSPKYLFRKEGQNVTLSCEQNLNHDAMYWYRQDPGQGLRLIYYSQIVNDFQKGDIAEGYSVSREKKESFPLTVTSAQKNPTAFYLCASKYAGPSNEQFFGPGTRLTVL.

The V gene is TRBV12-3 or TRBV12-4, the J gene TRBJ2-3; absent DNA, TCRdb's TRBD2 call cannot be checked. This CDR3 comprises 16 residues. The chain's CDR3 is CASSLGPQEDTDTQYF.

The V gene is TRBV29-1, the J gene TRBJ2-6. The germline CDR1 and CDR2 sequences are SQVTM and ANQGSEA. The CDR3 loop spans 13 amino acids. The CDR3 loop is CSVGGSGADVLTF.

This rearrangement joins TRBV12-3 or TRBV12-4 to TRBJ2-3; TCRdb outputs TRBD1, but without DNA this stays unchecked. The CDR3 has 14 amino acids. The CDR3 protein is CASSLQGGTDTQYF.

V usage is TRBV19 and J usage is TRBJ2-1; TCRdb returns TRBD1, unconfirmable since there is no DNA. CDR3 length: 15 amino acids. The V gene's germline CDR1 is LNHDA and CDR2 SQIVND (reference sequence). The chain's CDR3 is CASEEGRDEINEQFF. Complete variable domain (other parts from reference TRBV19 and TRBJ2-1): DGGITQSPKYLFRKEGQNVTLSCEQNLNHDAMYWYRQDPGQGLRLIYYSQIVNDFQKGDIAEGYSVSREKKESFPLTVTSAQKNPTAFYLCASEEGRDEINEQFFGPGTRLTVL.

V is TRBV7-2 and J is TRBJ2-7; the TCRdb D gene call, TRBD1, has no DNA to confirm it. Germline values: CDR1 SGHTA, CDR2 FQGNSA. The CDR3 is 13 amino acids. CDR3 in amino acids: CASSSYTGYEQYF.

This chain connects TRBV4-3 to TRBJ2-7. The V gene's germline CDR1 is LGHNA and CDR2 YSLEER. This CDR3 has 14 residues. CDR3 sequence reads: CASSPGRELSEQYF.

CDR3 sequence reads: CASSLDWGTEAFF. The chain couples TRBV27 to TRBJ1-1; TCRdb's D call, TRBD1, is unchecked because there is no DNA. Looked up from germline, CDR1 is MNHEY and CDR2 is SMNVEV (reference sequence). The CDR3 loop spans 13 amino acids.

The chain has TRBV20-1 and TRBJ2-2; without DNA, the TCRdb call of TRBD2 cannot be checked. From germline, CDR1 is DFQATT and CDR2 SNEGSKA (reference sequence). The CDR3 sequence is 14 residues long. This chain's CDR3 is CSARALAASGELFF.

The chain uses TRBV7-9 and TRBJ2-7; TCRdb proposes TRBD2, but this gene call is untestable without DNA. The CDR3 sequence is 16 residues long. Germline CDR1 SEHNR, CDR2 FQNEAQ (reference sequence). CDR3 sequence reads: CASSALTSGAFYEQYF.

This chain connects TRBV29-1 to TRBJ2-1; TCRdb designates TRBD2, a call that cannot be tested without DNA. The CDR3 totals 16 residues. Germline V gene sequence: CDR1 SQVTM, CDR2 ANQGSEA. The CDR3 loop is CSVEETEYRGGDEQFF.

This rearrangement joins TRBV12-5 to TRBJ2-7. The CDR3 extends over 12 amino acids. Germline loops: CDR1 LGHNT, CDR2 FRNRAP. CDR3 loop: CASGLGPYEQYF.

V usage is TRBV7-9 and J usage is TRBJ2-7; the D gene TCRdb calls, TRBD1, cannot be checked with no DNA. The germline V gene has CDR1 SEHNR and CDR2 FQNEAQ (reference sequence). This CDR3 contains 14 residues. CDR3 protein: CASSLVTVSGEQYF.